This is a list of T cell receptor beta chains from one sample in a study of blood T cell repertoires in COVID-19. The method was immunoSEQ multiplex PCR; TCRdb's version includes in-frame clones alone and lacks a portion of them. The sample gives around 450,000 clones, about nine tenths of which show up once; about 0.6% is in the top ten. The source material was PBMCs or T cells enriched from blood (not recorded which). These receptors were taken from a man aged 18 to 35 who had recovered from COVID-19. Both conserved end residues are part of each CDR3. Each record gives: V gene, J gene, D gene, clone size, CDR3 protein, CDR3 DNA. D genes are given only for firm matches. Clone size is stated in some rows and not others, as once, few, many or a class when expanded.

>TRBV9|TRBJ1-2|NA|NA
CASSVPGYGYTF
TGTGCCAGCAGCGTCCCAGGATATGGCTACACCTTC
>TRBV6-1|TRBJ1-3|NA|once
CASSEEESSGNTIYF
TGTGCCAGCAGTGAAGAGGAGAGCTCTGGAAACACCATATATTTT
>TRBV2|TRBJ2-7|NA|once
CASKELLAASYEQYF
TGTGCCAGCAAAGAACTACTAGCAGCCTCCTACGAGCAGTACTTC
>TRBV19|TRBJ2-5|TRBD2|NA
CASSKTRGVAETQYF
TGTGCCAGTAGTAAGACTCGGGGGGTGGCAGAGACCCAGTACTTC
>TRBV5-1|TRBJ1-1|TRBD1|NA
CASSSAQGAWTEAFF
TGCGCCAGCAGCTCCGCACAGGGGGCATGGACTGAAGCTTTCTTT
>TRBV5-5|TRBJ1-6|NA|NA
CASSLGGDFGSPLHF
TGTGCCAGCAGCTTGGGGGGGGACTTCGGCTCACCCCTCCACTTT
>TRBV27|TRBJ2-7|TRBD1|NA
CASSLDREGGGRADEQYF
TGTGCCAGCAGTTTGGACAGGGAAGGTGGCGGGCGTGCCGACGAGCAGTACTTC
>TRBV12-3/TRBV12-4|TRBJ2-7|TRBD2|NA
CASSLGGGYEQYF
TGTGCCAGCAGTTTGGGGGGGGGATACGAGCAGTACTTC
>TRBV29-1|TRBJ1-2|NA|NA
CSVVGSGRGYTF
TGCAGCGTGGTTGGTAGCGGTAGAGGCTACACCTTC
>TRBV3-1/TRBV3-2|TRBJ2-1|TRBD2|NA
CASSPGLAGAYNEQFF
TGTGCCAGCAGCCCCGGACTAGCGGGGGCCTACAATGAGCAGTTCTTC
>TRBV28|TRBJ1-4|NA|NA
CASMDIYEKLFF
TGTGCCAGCATGGACATTTACGAAAAACTGTTTTTT
>TRBV5-4|TRBJ2-5|NA|NA
CASSIAAGTQYF
TGTGCCAGCAGCATTGCAGCAGGGACCCAGTACTTC
>TRBV4-1|TRBJ1-2|NA|NA
CASSQEIQDRGYTF
TGCGCCAGCAGCCAAGAAATACAGGATAGAGGCTACACCTTC
>TRBV11-1|TRBJ2-1|NA|NA
CASSPEREQFF
TGTGCCAGCAGCCCAGAGCGGGAGCAGTTCTTC
>TRBV4-1|TRBJ1-5|NA|NA
CASSQEALDYGNQPQHF
TGCGCCAGCAGCCAAGAGGCTCTGGACTACGGCAATCAGCCCCAGCATTTT
>TRBV6-1|TRBJ2-7|NA|NA
CASSDGYEQYF
TGTGCCAGCAGTGACGGCTACGAGCAGTACTTC
>TRBV2|TRBJ1-1|TRBD1|few
CASSPTGGAGTEAFF
TGTGCCAGCAGCCCAACAGGGGGCGCAGGCACTGAAGCTTTCTTT
>TRBV18|TRBJ2-7|TRBD2|NA
CASSREGPGLAGEQYF
TGTGCCAGCTCACGAGAGGGACCGGGACTAGCGGGAGAGCAGTACTTC
>TRBV14|TRBJ1-4|NA|NA
CASSHAGGGEEKLFF
TGTGCCAGCAGCCATGCCGGCGGGGGCGAAGAAAAACTGTTTTTT
>TRBV11-3|TRBJ1-1|TRBD1|NA
CASSLAGTGVGTEAFF
TGTGCCAGCAGCTTAGCCGGGACAGGGGTCGGGACTGAAGCTTTCTTT
>TRBV5-1|TRBJ2-2|NA|once
CASNEDRNTGELFF
TGCGCCAGCAACGAAGACAGGAACACCGGGGAGCTGTTTTTT
>TRBV5-4|TRBJ1-4|TRBD1|few
CASSTNPRTGRNEKLFF
TGTGCCAGCAGCACCAACCCCAGGACAGGACGAAATGAAAAACTGTTTTTT
>TRBV5-1|TRBJ2-7|TRBD2|few
CASSLVASGSSYEQYF
TGCGCCAGCAGCTTGGTGGCTAGCGGCAGCTCCTACGAGCAGTACTTC
>TRBV29-1|TRBJ2-1|NA|NA
CSVDSGNEQFF
TGCAGCGTTGATAGCGGCAATGAGCAGTTCTTC
>TRBV19|TRBJ2-2|TRBD1|NA
CASSGQGSANTGELFF
TGTGCCAGCTCGGGACAGGGATCCGCGAACACCGGGGAGCTGTTTTTT
>TRBV19|TRBJ1-4|TRBD1|NA
CASSPTGQGREKLFF
TGTGCCAGTAGTCCAACGGGACAGGGTAGGGAAAAACTGTTTTTT
>TRBV18|TRBJ1-1|NA|few
CASSPYEGVFTEAFF
TGTGCCAGCTCACCATACGAGGGGGTGTTCACTGAAGCTTTCTTT
>TRBV6-2/TRBV6-3|TRBJ2-7|TRBD2|NA
CASSAPSGGRYEQYF
TGTGCCAGCAGTGCCCCTAGCGGAGGAAGATACGAGCAGTACTTC
>TRBV18|TRBJ1-6|NA|once
CASSPAGARVESPLHF
TGTGCCAGCTCACCGGCGGGGGCGCGTGTAGAATCACCCCTCCACTTT
>TRBV2|TRBJ1-2|NA|NA
CASSEGISGTDGYTF
TGTGCCAGCAGTGAAGGGATATCAGGAACCGATGGCTACACCTTC
>TRBV2|TRBJ2-3|NA|NA
CASSYTDTQYF
TGTGCCAGCAGTTATACAGATACGCAGTATTTT
>TRBV7-3|TRBJ1-5|NA|NA
CASSPSPDQPQHF
TGTGCCAGCAGCCCATCGCCAGATCAGCCCCAGCATTTT
>TRBV24-1|TRBJ2-1|TRBD2|NA
CATSAQSPAGGNEQFF
TGTGCCACCAGTGCCCAGTCCCCAGCGGGGGGCAATGAGCAGTTCTTC
>TRBV28|TRBJ1-3|NA|NA
CANVIRGIGNTIYF
TGTGCCAACGTTATCCGGGGGATAGGAAACACCATATATTTT
>TRBV5-1|TRBJ2-7|TRBD2|NA
CASASREGLGSYEQYF
TGCGCCAGCGCGTCGAGGGAGGGTCTGGGCTCCTACGAGCAGTACTTC
>TRBV29-1|TRBJ1-1|NA|NA
CSVDSQGGSEAFF
TGCAGCGTTGACTCACAGGGTGGCTCTGAAGCTTTCTTT
>TRBV9|TRBJ2-5|NA|NA
CASSVGERDPTQYF
TGTGCCAGCAGCGTTGGAGAGCGTGACCCGACCCAGTACTTC
>TRBV4-1|TRBJ1-2|TRBD1|once
CASSPTDRDGYTF
TGCGCCAGCAGCCCGACGGACAGGGATGGCTACACCTTC
>TRBV7-8|TRBJ1-2|NA|NA
CASSLFAGATSSGYTF
TGTGCCAGCAGCTTATTCGCGGGGGCAACCTCCTCGGGCTACACCTTC
>TRBV2|TRBJ2-2|TRBD2|once
CASSGAGVNTGELFF
TGTGCCAGCAGTGGGGCGGGGGTGAACACCGGGGAGCTGTTTTTT
>TRBV15|TRBJ2-1|TRBD2|NA
CATSSRTSESYNEQFF
TGTGCCACCAGCAGCCGTACTAGCGAGTCCTACAATGAGCAGTTCTTC